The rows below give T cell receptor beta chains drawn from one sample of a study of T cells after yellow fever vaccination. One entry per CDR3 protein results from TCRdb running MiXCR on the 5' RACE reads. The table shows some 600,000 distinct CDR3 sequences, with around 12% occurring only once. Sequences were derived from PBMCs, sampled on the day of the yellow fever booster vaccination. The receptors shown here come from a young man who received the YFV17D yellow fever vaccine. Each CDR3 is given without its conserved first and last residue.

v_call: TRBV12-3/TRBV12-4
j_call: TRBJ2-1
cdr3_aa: ASSSPRFQREDLSSYNEQF

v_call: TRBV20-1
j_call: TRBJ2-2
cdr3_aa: SAMENTGELF

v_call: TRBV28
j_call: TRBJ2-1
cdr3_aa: ASNKREVNEQF

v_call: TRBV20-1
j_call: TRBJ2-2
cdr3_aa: SARDLRVSTGELF

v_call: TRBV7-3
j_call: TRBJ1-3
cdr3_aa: ASSPSAGSAGNTIY

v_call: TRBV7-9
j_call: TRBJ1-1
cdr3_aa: ASSRDTEAF

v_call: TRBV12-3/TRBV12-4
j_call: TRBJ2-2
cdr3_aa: ASRTQLAGELF

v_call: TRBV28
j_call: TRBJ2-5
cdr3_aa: ASSLYPSGETQY

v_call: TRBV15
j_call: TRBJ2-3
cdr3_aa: ATSRGGFAGTDTQY

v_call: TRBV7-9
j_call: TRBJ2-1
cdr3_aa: ASSSAGGYASEQF

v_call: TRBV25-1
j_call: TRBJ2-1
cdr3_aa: ASSESDGNEQF

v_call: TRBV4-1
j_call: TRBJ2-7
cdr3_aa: ASSQTSGRSYGQY

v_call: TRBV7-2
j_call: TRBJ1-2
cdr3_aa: ASSLGQGDYYGYT

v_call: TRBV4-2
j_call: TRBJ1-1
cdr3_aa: ASSHNRGLGAF

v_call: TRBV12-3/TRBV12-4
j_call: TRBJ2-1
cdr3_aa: ASSAGGINLYNEQF

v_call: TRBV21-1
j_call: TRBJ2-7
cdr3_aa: ASSKVGGASGENTSYEQY

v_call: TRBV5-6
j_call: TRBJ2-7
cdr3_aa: ASSLAPGQNSYEQY

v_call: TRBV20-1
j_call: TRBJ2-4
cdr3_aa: SARRLAKNIQY

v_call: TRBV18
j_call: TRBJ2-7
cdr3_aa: ASSPTVPLEQY

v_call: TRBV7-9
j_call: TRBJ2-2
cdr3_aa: ASSFNFHDSGELF

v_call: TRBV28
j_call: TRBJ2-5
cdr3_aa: ASTRRNQETQY

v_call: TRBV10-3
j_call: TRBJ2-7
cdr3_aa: AITQGAGGGSEQY

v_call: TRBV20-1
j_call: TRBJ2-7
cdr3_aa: SVRPGAPNYEQY

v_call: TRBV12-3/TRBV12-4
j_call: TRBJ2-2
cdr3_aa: ASRMRFTGELF

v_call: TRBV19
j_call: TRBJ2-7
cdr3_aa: ASSTQGNPYEQY

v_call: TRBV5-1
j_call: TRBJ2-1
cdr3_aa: ASSGLAGLAMGEQF

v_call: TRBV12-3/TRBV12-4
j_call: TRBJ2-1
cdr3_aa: ASSLEGGGAYNEQF

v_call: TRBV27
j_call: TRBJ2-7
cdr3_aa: ASSLSAGDEQY

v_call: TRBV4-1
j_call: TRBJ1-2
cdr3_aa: ASSQGRVQTGYYGYT

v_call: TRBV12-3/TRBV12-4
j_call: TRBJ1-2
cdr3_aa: ASSFSGQGTRGYT

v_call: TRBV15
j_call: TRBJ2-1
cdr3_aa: AIGRGPSTYNEQF

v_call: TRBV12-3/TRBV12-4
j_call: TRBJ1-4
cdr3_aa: ASSFSPVGYEKLF

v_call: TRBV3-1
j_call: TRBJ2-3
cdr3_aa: ASRRGLEASDTQY

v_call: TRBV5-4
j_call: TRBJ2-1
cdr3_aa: ASSWDVQRAYNEQF

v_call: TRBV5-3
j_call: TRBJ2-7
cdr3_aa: AIASGFLSFEQY

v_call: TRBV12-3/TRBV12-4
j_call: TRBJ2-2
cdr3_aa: ASRNDRGWSGELF

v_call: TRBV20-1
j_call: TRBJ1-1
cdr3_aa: SASGRPNTEAF

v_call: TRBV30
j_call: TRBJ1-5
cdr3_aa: AWSVRGPQH

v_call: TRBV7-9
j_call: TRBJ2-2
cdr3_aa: ASSASGQGSGELF

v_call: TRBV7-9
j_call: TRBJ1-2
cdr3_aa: ASTGTDNIGGYT